These 25 T cell receptor beta chains were sequenced from one sample in a study of blood T cell repertoires in COVID-19. The protocol was immunoSEQ multiplex PCR, while the TCRdb copy is restricted to in-frame clones and leaves out a portion. The sample records 55,000 to 65,000 clones, over 75% being singletons. Sequences were obtained from peripheral blood. The source is a woman of 80 years or more with acute or convalescent COVID-19.

The J gene is TRBJ2-7, the V gene TRBV25-1; D is perhaps TRBD2 (5 bases). V lost 8 bases and J 5 bases, leaving 16 bases between the germline ends. This CDR3 spans 13 amino acids. Germline CDR1 is MGHDK and CDR2 is SYGVNS. The CDR3 protein is CASGFGLGDEQYF. Here the CDR3 DNA reads TGTGCCAGCGGCTTTGGGTTGGGAGACGAGCAGTACTTC.

The V gene is TRBV28, the J gene TRBJ2-7, with a tentative D call TRBD1 (5 bases). Germline loops: CDR1 MDHEN, CDR2 SYDVKM. This CDR3 contains 15 residues. V was cut by 6 bases and J by 0 bases, with 15 bases left in between. The CDR3 protein is CASSGTGRSSYEQYF. For the CDR3, the DNA is TGTGCCAGCAGCGGTACAGGAAGGAGCTCCTACGAGCAGTACTTC.

The V call is TRBV3-1 (or the pseudogene TRBV3-2), the J call TRBJ2-1; D might be TRBD1 (5 bases). Germline V gene data show CDR1 as LGHDT and CDR2 as YNNKEL (reference sequence). CDR3 length: 15 residues. Trimming cost V 2 bases and J 4 bases, with 12 bases left between them. CDR3 region: CASSQFTGSYNEQFF. For the CDR3, the DNA is TGTGCCAGCAGCCAATTCACAGGTTCTTACAATGAGCAGTTCTTC.

The rearrangement uses TRBV4-1 and TRBJ1-2; D is unclear. The CDR3 sequence is 15 residues long. Germline CDR1 MGHRA, CDR2 YSYEKL. Deletions cut 0 bases from V and 2 bases from J, with 10 bases between. CDR3 nucleotide sequence: TGCGCCAGCAGCCAAGATCCCAATTTCAACTATGGCTACACCTTC. This translates into CASSQDPNFNYGYTF.

V usage is TRBV27 and J usage is TRBJ1-1; 9 bases are shared with TRBD1. CDR1 and CDR2 from the germline V gene are MNHEY and SMNVEV (reference sequence). V was clipped by 10 bases and J by 4 bases; unmatched bases: 7. The CDR3 is 13 residues long. The CDR3 sequence: CATGTGLSTEAFF. Here the CDR3 DNA reads TGTGCCACCGGGACAGGGCTTAGCACTGAAGCTTTCTTT.

J is TRBJ1-1 and V is TRBV7-2; 8 nucleotides match TRBD1. This CDR3 has 15 amino acids. V trimming: 1 base; J trimming: 6 bases; junction bases outside the gene matches: 7. Per germline, CDR1 SGHTA and CDR2 FQGNSA. The CDR3 here is CASSLEAGGAAEAFF. DNA of the CDR3: TGTGCCAGCAGCTTAGAAGCAGGGGGCGCGGCTGAAGCTTTCTTT.

The chain links TRBV19 to TRBJ1-2; 7 positions agree with TRBD1. This CDR3 has 13 residues. The germline V gene encodes CDR1 LNHDA and CDR2 SQIVND (reference sequence). Trimming removed 9 bases from V and 2 bases from J; junction bases left unmatched: 6. This CDR3 is CASRQQGNYGYTF. The CDR3 DNA sequence: TGTGCCAGCAGACAACAGGGGAACTATGGCTACACCTTC.

The chain carries TRBV2 and TRBJ2-1; D might be TRBD2 (6 bases). The length of the CDR3 is 14 residues. Trimming removed 2 bases at V and 6 bases at J, with 11 bases between. The germline V gene encodes CDR1 SNHLY and CDR2 FYNNEI. The CDR3: CASSERGLLNEQFF. The CDR3 DNA follows: TGTGCCAGCAGTGAACGGGGACTCCTCAATGAGCAGTTCTTC.

The CDR3 protein is CASSLVVAGGKNIQYF. CDR3 DNA sequence: TGTGCCAGCAGCTTAGTTGTAGCGGGGGGAAAAAACATTCAGTACTTC. V gene TRBV7-2 combines with J gene TRBJ2-4, with 10 positions matching TRBD2. The CDR3 totals 16 residues. The V and J ends lost 1 base and 4 bases, in that order; junction bases with no gene match: 4. Germline V CDR1 and CDR2: SGHTA, FQGNSA.

The chain employs TRBV2 and TRBJ2-7; weak D call: TRBD2 (6 bases). Germline V lookup: CDR1 SNHLY, CDR2 FYNNEI. The CDR3 contains 16 residues. V was cut by 5 bases and J by 0 bases, with 17 bases left in between. The CDR3 coding sequence is TGTGCCAGCAGTCCTTCTAGCGTCTATCCCTCCTACGAGCAGTACTTC. It yields the protein CASSPSSVYPSYEQYF.

This chain links TRBV6-5 with TRBJ2-7; TRBD1 agrees at 7 bases. Trimming removed 5 bases from V and 7 bases from J; junction bases left unmatched: 11. Germline loops: CDR1 MNHEY, CDR2 SVGAGI. The CDR3 runs 14 residues. CDR3 residues: CASSRQGYYGEQYF. The CDR3 DNA sequence: TGTGCCAGCAGTCGACAGGGATACTACGGGGAGCAGTACTTC.

This clone was seen a handful of times. This chain joins TRBV5-1 and TRBJ2-2; D perhaps matches TRBD2 (6 bases). V was clipped by 5 bases and J by 0 bases, with 11 bases between them. Germline CDR1 and CDR2: SGHRS and YFSETQ. There are 15 residues in the CDR3. In nucleotides, the CDR3 is TGCGCCAGCAGACCGGGACTCACGAACACCGGGGAGCTGTTTTTT. It yields the protein CASRPGLTNTGELFF.

V is TRBV27 and J is TRBJ2-7, with 7 bases that match TRBD2. The CDR3 is made up of 14 amino acids. V lost 4 bases and J lost 3; bases outside the gene matches: 6. The germline V gene encodes CDR1 MNHEY and CDR2 SMNVEV (reference sequence). This chain's CDR3 is CASSSAGEGYEQYF. The DNA of the CDR3 is TGTGCCAGCAGTTCGGCGGGAGAAGGCTACGAGCAGTACTTC.

The chain recombines TRBV28 with TRBJ2-2; TRBD1 might be the D (5 bases). V shed 8 bases and J shed 3 bases, with 13 bases lying between them. This CDR3 contains 14 residues. Germline V gene data show CDR1 as MDHEN and CDR2 as SYDVKM. CDR3 protein: CASLTTAYTGELFF. In DNA form, the CDR3 reads TGTGCCAGCCTCACGACAGCCTACACCGGGGAGCTGTTTTTT.

This clone was recorded only once. The genes are TRBV5-4 and TRBJ1-5; D may be TRBD1 (5 bases). Trimming pared 2 bases from V and 3 bases from J, leaving 15 bases between. This CDR3 has 16 amino acids. Germline V lookup: CDR1 SGHNT, CDR2 YYREEE (reference sequence). CDR3 DNA: TGTGCCAGCAGCTTCCAGACAGCCGGACACAATCAGCCCCAGCATTTT. Amino acids: CASSFQTAGHNQPQHF. Complete variable domain (other parts from reference TRBV5-4 and TRBJ1-5): ETGVTQSPTHLIKTRGQQVTLRCSSQSGHNTVSWYQQALGQGPQFIFQYYREEENGRGNFPPRFSGLQFPNYSSELNVNALELDDSALYLCASSFQTAGHNQPQHFGDGTRLSIL.

V is TRBV6-2 or TRBV6-3 and J is TRBJ2-6, with a possible D match to TRBD1 (6 bases). CDR1 is MNHEY, CDR2 SVGEGT, per germline. The CDR3 totals 19 residues. The ends were cut back, 2 bases at V and 0 bases at J, with 17 bases in the middle. In DNA form, the CDR3 reads TGTGCCAGCAGTTACGAAAGGAGACAGGCAAACTCTGGGGCCAACGTCCTGACTTTC. Translating it yields CASSYERRQANSGANVLTF.

The chain carries TRBV27 and TRBJ2-1, with D maybe TRBD1 (5 bases). The CDR3 covers 14 residues. Per the germline V gene, CDR1 is MNHEY and CDR2 is SMNVEV (reference sequence). Trimming took 4 bases from V and 7 from J, leaving 14 bases between them. In DNA form, the CDR3 reads TGTGCCAGCAGTTCCTACAAAGGGGTTAATGAGCAGTTCTTC. This translates into CASSSYKGVNEQFF.

This clone was found once. V and J are TRBV7-2 and TRBJ2-7; D is ambiguous. Trimming cost V 5 bases and J 0 bases, with 11 bases left between them. This CDR3 contains 14 residues. Germline V gives CDR1 SGHTA, CDR2 FQGNSA. CDR3 in DNA: TGTGCCAGCAGCCCAGTACGGAGCTCCTACGAGCAGTACTTC. Encoded protein: CASSPVRSSYEQYF.

The chain carries TRBV3-1 (or the pseudogene TRBV3-2) and TRBJ2-1; 12 bases are shared with TRBD2. The CDR3 length is 15 residues. V lost 4 bases and J lost 4; bases outside the gene matches: 2. Germline lookup yields CDR1 LGHDT and CDR2 YNNKEL (reference sequence). The CDR3, as DNA: TGTGCCAGCAGCCTACTAGCGGGAGGATACAATGAGCAGTTCTTC. It codes for CASSLLAGGYNEQFF.

The chain couples TRBV6-2 or TRBV6-3 to TRBJ2-7; 9 nucleotides agree with TRBD1. There are 15 residues in the CDR3. Germline V CDR1 and CDR2: MNHEY, SVGEGT. V was pared by 4 bases and J by 3 bases, with 7 bases of the junction left unmatched. The CDR3 sequence: CASSSSGQGNYEQYF. DNA for the CDR3: TGTGCCAGCAGTTCATCGGGACAGGGAAACTACGAGCAGTACTTC.

This clone was seen just once. V is TRBV27 and J is TRBJ1-5; 7 bases are shared with TRBD1. After removal of 6 bases from V and 14 bases from J, the junction contained 13 bases not matched to a gene. The CDR3 contains 13 residues. Per germline, CDR1 MNHEY and CDR2 SMNVEV (reference sequence). The CDR3, as DNA: TGTGCCAGCAGGGCCTTCGGTATCAGGGGGGAGCATTTT. Protein product: CASRAFGIRGEHF.

This chain joins TRBV18 and TRBJ2-7; D might be TRBD1 (5 bases). Between the trimmed V and J ends, which lost 7 bases and 6 bases, there was a span of 16 bases. The CDR3 has 13 amino acids. Looked up from germline, CDR1 is KGHSH and CDR2 is LQKENI. CDR3 sequence: CASFSFSRVEQYF. In DNA, the CDR3 is TGTGCCAGCTTTAGTTTCTCCAGGGTCGAGCAGTACTTC.

The sample holds a few counts of this clone. The J gene is TRBJ2-1, the V gene TRBV7-6; D is unresolved. The V gene lost 5 bases and the J gene lost 1 base, with 15 bases spanning the gap. The germline V gene has CDR1 SGHVS and CDR2 FNYEAQ. CDR3 length equals 16 residues. CDR3 residues: CASSLRPDLSYNEQFF. As DNA, the CDR3 is TGTGCCAGCAGCCTCAGGCCGGATTTGTCCTACAATGAGCAGTTCTTC. Combining the CDR3 with reference TRBV7-6 and TRBJ2-1 gives the whole variable domain GAGVSQSPRYKVTKRGQDVALRCDPISGHVSLYWYRQALGQGPEFLTYFNYEAQQDKSGLPNDRFSAERPEGSISTLTIQRTEQRDSAMYRCASSLRPDLSYNEQFFGPGTRLTVL.

V is TRBV7-2 and J is TRBJ2-5; 8 bases are shared with TRBD2. From germline, CDR1 is SGHTA and CDR2 FQGNSA. V was pared by 2 bases and J by 2 bases, with 4 bases of the junction left unmatched. The CDR3 covers 15 residues. The CDR3 protein is CASSLFASGQETQYF. The CDR3, as DNA: TGTGCCAGCAGCTTATTCGCTAGCGGGCAAGAGACCCAGTACTTC.

The genes are TRBV28 and TRBJ2-7; 7 positions match TRBD2. Germline CDR1 MDHEN, CDR2 SYDVKM. With 7 bases clipped from V and 3 bases from J, the junction kept 12 bases outside the gene matches. There are 15 residues in the CDR3. In DNA form, the CDR3 reads TGTGCCAGCAACTTCTTAGCAGCGGGGTACTACGAGCAGTACTTC. It translates to CASNFLAAGYYEQYF.